The rows below give T cell receptor beta chains drawn from one sample of a study of post-analysis software for immune sequencing data. TCRdb processed the PCR reads anew with MiXCR; each CDR3 protein has one entry. The repertoire consists of roughly 570,000 distinct CDR3 sequences, with around 34% occurring once and the leading ten covering around 6%. The sample consisted of blood. Source of these receptors: a girl under 18 with multiple sclerosis. The CDR3 runs from the conserved cysteine through the conserved F or W. D genes are given only for firm matches. Expanded clones get a size class; other rows say once, few or many, or leave the size out.

d_call: NA
clone_size: few
j_call: TRBJ2-7
v_call: TRBV20-1
cdr3_aa: CSASWVGAAEQYF
cdr3_nt: TGCAGTGCTAGTTGGGTTGGGGCAGCCGAGCAGTACTTC

d_call: TRBD1
clone_size: NA
j_call: TRBJ2-1
v_call: TRBV20-1
cdr3_aa: CSARAGTGGNYEQFF
cdr3_nt: TGCAGTGCTAGAGCGGGGACAGGGGGCAACTATGAGCAGTTCTTC

d_call: NA
clone_size: few
j_call: TRBJ2-1
v_call: TRBV7-3
cdr3_aa: CASSLYREQFF
cdr3_nt: TGTGCCAGCAGCTTATATCGAGAGCAGTTCTTC

d_call: NA
clone_size: NA
j_call: TRBJ1-2
v_call: TRBV6-1
cdr3_aa: CASSPPYGYTF
cdr3_nt: TGTGCCAGCTCTCCCCCCTATGGCTACACCTTC

d_call: NA
clone_size: few
j_call: TRBJ1-2
v_call: TRBV7-2
cdr3_aa: CASSLEGLGGYTF
cdr3_nt: TGTGCCAGCAGCTTAGAGGGCCTCGGGGGCTACACCTTC

d_call: NA
clone_size: many
j_call: TRBJ1-1
v_call: TRBV7-3
cdr3_aa: CASSLRGRTGEAFF
cdr3_nt: TGTGCCAGCAGCTTAAGGGGCAGAACGGGAGAAGCTTTCTTT

d_call: NA
clone_size: NA
j_call: TRBJ2-3
v_call: TRBV10-3
cdr3_aa: CAISPRLGDTQYF
cdr3_nt: TGTGCCATCAGTCCCAGGTTGGGGGATACGCAGTATTTT

d_call: NA
clone_size: NA
j_call: TRBJ2-3
v_call: TRBV20-1
cdr3_aa: CSETSGTDTQYF
cdr3_nt: TGCAGTGAAACCAGCGGGACAGATACGCAGTATTTT

d_call: NA
clone_size: NA
j_call: TRBJ1-1
v_call: TRBV20-1
cdr3_aa: CSARDRSGFEAFF
cdr3_nt: TGCAGTGCTAGAGATCGTTCGGGATTTGAAGCTTTCTTT

d_call: NA
clone_size: NA
j_call: TRBJ2-3
v_call: TRBV9
cdr3_aa: CASSVVSTDTQYF
cdr3_nt: TGTGCCAGCAGCGTAGTTAGCACAGATACGCAGTATTTT

d_call: TRBD1
clone_size: once
j_call: TRBJ2-3
v_call: TRBV20-1
cdr3_aa: CSATPGQVDTDTQYF
cdr3_nt: TGCAGTGCTACCCCGGGACAGGTGGACACAGATACGCAGTATTTT

d_call: NA
clone_size: few
j_call: TRBJ2-1
v_call: TRBV9
cdr3_aa: CASSEGEGPPLNEQFF
cdr3_nt: TGTGCCAGCAGCGAGGGGGAGGGCCCACCCCTCAATGAGCAGTTCTTC

d_call: TRBD2
clone_size: few
j_call: TRBJ2-3
v_call: TRBV12-3/TRBV12-4
cdr3_aa: CASSQIAGGITDTQYF
cdr3_nt: TGTGCCAGCAGTCAAATAGCGGGGGGCATCACAGATACGCAGTATTTT

d_call: TRBD1
clone_size: NA
j_call: TRBJ1-1
v_call: TRBV7-3
cdr3_aa: CASRERDREAFF
cdr3_nt: TGTGCCAGCAGAGAGAGGGACAGGGAAGCTTTCTTT

d_call: TRBD2
clone_size: NA
j_call: TRBJ2-1
v_call: TRBV11-2
cdr3_aa: CTSSSPTRAGGPSRAYNEQFF
cdr3_nt: TGTACCAGCAGCTCCCCAACGAGGGCGGGGGGGCCATCAAGGGCCTACAATGAGCAGTTCTTC

d_call: NA
clone_size: NA
j_call: TRBJ2-3
v_call: TRBV15
cdr3_aa: CATSRSGYTDTQYF
cdr3_nt: TGTGCCACCAGCAGATCAGGGTACACAGATACGCAGTATTTT